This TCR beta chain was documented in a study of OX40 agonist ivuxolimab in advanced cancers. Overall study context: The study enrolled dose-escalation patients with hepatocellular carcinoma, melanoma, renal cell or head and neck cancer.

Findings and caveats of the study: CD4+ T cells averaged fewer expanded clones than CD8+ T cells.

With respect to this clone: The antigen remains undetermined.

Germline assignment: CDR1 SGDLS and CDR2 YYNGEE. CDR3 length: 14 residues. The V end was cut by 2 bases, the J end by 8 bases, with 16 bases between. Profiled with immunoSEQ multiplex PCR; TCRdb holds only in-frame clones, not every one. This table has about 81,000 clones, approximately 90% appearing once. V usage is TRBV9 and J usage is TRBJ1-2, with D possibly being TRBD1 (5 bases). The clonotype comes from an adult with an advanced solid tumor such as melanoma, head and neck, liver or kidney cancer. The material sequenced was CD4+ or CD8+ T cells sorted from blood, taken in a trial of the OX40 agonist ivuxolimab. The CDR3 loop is CASSVGAGSGGYTF. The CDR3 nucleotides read TGTGCCAGCAGCGTTGGGGCAGGTTCCGGGGGCTACACCTTC.